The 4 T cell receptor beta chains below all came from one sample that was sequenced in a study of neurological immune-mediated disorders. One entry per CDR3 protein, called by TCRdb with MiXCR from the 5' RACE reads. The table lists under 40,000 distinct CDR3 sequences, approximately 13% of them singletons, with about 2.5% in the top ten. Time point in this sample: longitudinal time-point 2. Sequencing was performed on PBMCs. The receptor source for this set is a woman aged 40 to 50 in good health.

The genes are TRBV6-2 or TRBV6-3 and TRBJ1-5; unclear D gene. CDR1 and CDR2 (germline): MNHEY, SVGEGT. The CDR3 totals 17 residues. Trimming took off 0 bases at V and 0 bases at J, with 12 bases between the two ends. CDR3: CASSYSVGSYSNQPQHF. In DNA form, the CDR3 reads TGTGCCAGCAGTTACTCGGTGGGCAGCTATAGCAATCAGCCCCAGCATTTT.

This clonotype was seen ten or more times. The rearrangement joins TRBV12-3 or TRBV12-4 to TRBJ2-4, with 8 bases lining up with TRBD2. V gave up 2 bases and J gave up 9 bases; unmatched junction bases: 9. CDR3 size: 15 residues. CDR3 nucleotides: TGTGCCAGCAGTTTACCCCCGGGGGGGAAGATCATTCAGTACTTC. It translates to CASSLPPGGKIIQYF.

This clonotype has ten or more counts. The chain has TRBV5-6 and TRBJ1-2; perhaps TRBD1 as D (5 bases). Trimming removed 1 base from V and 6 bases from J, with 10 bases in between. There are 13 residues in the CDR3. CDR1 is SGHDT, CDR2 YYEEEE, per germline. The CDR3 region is CASSLRQGDGYTF. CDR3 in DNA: TGTGCCAGCAGCTTGCGGCAGGGCGATGGCTACACCTTC.

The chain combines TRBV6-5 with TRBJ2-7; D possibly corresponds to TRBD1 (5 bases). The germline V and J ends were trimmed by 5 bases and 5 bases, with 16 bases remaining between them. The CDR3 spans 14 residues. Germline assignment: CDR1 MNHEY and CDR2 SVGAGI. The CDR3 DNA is TGTGCCAGCAGTCCGGCTACAGGTTCCCACGAGCAGTACTTC. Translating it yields CASSPATGSHEQYF.